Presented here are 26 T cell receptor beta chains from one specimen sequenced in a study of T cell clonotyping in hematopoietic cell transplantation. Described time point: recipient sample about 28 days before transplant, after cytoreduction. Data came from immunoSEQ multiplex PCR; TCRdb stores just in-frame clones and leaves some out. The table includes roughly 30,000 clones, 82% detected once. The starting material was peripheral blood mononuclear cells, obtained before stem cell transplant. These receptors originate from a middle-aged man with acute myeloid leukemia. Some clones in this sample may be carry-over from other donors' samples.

CDR3 DNA: TGTGCCAGCAGCTTAGGGACGGGTGCGGAAAAACTGTTTTTT. Residues: CASSLGTGAEKLFF. This chain uses TRBV7-2 with TRBJ1-4; D unclear. Deletions cut 1 base from V and 8 bases from J, with 11 bases between. CDR1 SGHTA and CDR2 FQGNSA come from the germline V gene. The CDR3 covers 14 residues. The whole variable domain, filled in from reference TRBV7-2 and TRBJ1-4, reads GAGVSQSPSNKVTEKGKDVELRCDPISGHTALYWYRQSLGQGLEFLIYFQGNSAPDKSGLPSDRFSAERTGGSVSTLTIQRTQQEDSAVYLCASSLGTGAEKLFFGSGTQLSVL.

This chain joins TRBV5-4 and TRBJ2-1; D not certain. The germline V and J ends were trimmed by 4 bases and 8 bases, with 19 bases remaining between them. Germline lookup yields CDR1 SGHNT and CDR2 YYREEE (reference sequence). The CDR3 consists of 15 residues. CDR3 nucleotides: TGTGCCAGCAGCCCGGAACTCCAGGTATACGATGAGCAGTTCTTC. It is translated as CASSPELQVYDEQFF. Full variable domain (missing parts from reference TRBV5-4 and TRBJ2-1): ETGVTQSPTHLIKTRGQQVTLRCSSQSGHNTVSWYQQALGQGPQFIFQYYREEENGRGNFPPRFSGLQFPNYSSELNVNALELDDSALYLCASSPELQVYDEQFFGPGTRLTVL.

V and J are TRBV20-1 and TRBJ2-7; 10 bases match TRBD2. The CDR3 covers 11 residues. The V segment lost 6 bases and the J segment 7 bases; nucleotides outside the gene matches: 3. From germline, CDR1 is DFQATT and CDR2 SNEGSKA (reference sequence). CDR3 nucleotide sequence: TGCAGTGCCCAGCGGGGGGGAGAGCAGTACTTC. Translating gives CSAQRGGEQYF.

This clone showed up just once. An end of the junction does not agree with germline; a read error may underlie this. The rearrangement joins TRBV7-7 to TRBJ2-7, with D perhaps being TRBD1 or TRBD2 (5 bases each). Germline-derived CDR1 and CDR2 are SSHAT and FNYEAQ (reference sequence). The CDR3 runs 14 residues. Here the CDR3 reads CASSRDAGSYEQYF. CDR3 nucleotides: TGTGCTAGCAGCCGGGACGCAGGTTCCTACGAGCAGTACTTC.

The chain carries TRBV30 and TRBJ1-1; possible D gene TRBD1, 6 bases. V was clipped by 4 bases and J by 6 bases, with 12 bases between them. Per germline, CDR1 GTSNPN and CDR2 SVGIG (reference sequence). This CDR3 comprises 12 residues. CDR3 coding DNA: TGTGCCTGGACTCCAGGGGCGGCTGAAGCTTTCTTT. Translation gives CAWTPGAAEAFF.

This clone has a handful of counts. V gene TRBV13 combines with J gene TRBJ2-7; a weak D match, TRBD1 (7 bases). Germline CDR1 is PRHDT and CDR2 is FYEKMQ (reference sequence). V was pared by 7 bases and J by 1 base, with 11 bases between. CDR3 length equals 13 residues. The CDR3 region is CASTAGGSYEQYF. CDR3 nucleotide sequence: TGTGCCAGCACCGCAGGGGGGTCCTACGAGCAGTACTTC.

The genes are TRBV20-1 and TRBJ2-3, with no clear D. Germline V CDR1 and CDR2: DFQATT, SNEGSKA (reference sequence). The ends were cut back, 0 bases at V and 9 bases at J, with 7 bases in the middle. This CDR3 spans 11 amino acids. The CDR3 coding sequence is TGCAGTGCTAGAGATAAGGAGACGCAGTATTTT. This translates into CSARDKETQYF.

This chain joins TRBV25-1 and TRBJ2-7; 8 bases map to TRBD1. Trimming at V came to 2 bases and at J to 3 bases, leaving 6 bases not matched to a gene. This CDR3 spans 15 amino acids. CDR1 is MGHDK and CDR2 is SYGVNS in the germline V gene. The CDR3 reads CASSEPQGASYEQYF. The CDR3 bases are TGTGCCAGCAGTGAACCGCAGGGGGCGAGCTACGAGCAGTACTTC.

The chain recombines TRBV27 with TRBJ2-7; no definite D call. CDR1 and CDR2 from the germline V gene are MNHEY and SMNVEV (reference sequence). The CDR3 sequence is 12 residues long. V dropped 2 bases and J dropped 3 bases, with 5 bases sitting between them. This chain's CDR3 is CASSLGNYEQYF. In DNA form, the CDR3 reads TGTGCCAGCAGTTTAGGGAACTACGAGCAGTACTTC.

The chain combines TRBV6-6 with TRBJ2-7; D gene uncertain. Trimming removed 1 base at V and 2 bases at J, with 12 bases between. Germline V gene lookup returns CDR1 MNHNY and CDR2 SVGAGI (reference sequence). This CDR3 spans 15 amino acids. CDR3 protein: CASSYYNLGPYEQYF. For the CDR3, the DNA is TGTGCCAGCAGTTACTATAACCTTGGACCCTACGAGCAGTACTTC.

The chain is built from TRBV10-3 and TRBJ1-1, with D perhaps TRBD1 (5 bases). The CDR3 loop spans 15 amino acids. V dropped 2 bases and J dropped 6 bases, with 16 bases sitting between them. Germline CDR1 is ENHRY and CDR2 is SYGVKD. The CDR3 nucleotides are TGTGCCATCAGTGAGCGGAGGGGACGTAGCCCTGAAGCTTTCTTT. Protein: CAISERRGRSPEAFF.

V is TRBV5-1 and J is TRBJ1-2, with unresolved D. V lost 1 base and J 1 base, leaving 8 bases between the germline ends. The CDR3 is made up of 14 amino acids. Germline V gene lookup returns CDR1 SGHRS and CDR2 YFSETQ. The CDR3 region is CASSLSGINYGYTF. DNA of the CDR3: TGCGCCAGCAGCTTGTCGGGGATTAACTATGGCTACACCTTC.

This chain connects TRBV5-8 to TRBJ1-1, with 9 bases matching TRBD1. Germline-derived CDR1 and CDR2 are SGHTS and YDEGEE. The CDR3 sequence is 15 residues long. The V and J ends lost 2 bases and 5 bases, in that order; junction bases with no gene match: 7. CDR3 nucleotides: TGTGCCAGCAGCTTCCCGACAGGGGGTCGGACTGAAGCTTTCTTT. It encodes CASSFPTGGRTEAFF.

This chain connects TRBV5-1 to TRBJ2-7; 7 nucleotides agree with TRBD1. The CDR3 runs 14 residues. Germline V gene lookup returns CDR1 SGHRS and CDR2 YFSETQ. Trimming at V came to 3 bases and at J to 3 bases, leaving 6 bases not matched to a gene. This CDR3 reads CASSYHRGDYEQYF. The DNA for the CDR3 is TGCGCCAGCAGCTACCACAGGGGCGACTACGAGCAGTACTTC.

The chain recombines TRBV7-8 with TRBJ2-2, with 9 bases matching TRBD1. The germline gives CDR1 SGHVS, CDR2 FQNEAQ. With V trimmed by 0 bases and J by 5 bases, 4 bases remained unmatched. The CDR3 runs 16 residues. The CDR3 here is CASSLAGQGRTGELFF. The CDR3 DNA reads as TGTGCCAGCAGCTTAGCGGGACAGGGAAGAACCGGGGAGCTGTTTTTT.

CDR3 protein: CASSYSGGGSYGYTF. CDR3 nucleotide sequence: TGTGCCAGCAGTTACTCCGGCGGGGGAAGCTATGGCTACACCTTC. The genes are TRBV6-5 and TRBJ1-2; maybe TRBD1 (5 bases). The germline V and J ends were trimmed by 0 bases and 4 bases, with 12 bases remaining between them. CDR3 length: 15 amino acids. Germline CDR1 MNHEY, CDR2 SVGAGI.

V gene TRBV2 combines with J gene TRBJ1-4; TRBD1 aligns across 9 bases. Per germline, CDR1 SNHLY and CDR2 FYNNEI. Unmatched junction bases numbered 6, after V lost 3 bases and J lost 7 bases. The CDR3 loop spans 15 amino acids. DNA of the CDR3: TGTGCCAGCAGTGAGCAGGGACAGGGCACTGAAAAACTGTTTTTT. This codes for CASSEQGQGTEKLFF. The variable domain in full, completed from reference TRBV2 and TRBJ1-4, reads EPEVTQTPSHQVTQMGQEVILRCVPISNHLYFYWYRQILGQKVEFLVSFYNNEISEKSEIFDDQFSVERPDGSNFTLKIRSTKLEDSAMYFCASSEQGQGTEKLFFGSGTQLSVL.

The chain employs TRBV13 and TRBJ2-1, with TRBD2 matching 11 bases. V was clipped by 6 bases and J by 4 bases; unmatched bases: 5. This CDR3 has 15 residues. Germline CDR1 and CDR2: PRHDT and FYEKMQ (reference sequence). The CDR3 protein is CASRVGLAGYNEQFF. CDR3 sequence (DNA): TGTGCCAGCAGAGTCGGACTAGCGGGTTACAATGAGCAGTTCTTC. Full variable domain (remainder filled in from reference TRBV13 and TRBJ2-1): AAGVIQSPRHLIKEKRETATLKCYPIPRHDTVYWYQQGPGQDPQFLISFYEKMQSDKGSIPDRFSAQQFSDYHSELNMSSLELGDSALYFCASRVGLAGYNEQFFGPGTRLTVL.

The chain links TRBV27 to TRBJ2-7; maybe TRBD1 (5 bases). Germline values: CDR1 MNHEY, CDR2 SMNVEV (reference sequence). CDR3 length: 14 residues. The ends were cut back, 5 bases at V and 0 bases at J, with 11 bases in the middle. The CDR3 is CASSPGFSSYEQYF. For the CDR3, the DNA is TGTGCCAGCAGTCCAGGGTTTAGCTCCTACGAGCAGTACTTC.

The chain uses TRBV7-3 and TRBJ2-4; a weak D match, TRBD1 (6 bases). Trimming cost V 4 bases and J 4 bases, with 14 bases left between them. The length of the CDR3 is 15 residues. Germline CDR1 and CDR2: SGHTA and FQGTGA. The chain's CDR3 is CASSSLGQPKNIQYF. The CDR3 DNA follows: TGTGCCAGCAGCTCACTCGGACAGCCTAAAAACATTCAGTACTTC.

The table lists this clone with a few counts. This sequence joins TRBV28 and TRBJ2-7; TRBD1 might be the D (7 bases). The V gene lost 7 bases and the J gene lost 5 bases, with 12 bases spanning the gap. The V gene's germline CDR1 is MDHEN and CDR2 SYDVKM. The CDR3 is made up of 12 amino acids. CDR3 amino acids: CASTQGGNEQYF. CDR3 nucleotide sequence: TGTGCCAGCACCCAGGGGGGAAACGAGCAGTACTTC.

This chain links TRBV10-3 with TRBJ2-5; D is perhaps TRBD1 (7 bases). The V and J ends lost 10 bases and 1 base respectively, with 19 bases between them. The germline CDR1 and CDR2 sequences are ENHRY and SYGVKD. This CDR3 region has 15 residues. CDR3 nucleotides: TGTGCCACGGGGACAACAGGGGACTTCCAAGAGACCCAGTACTTC. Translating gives CATGTTGDFQETQYF.

CDR3 loop: CASTVVRGQPQHF. The CDR3, as DNA: TGTGCCAGCACGGTAGTGAGGGGTCAGCCCCAGCATTTT. V gene TRBV6-1 combines with J gene TRBJ1-5, with a tentative D call TRBD1 (5 bases). The germline V and J ends were trimmed by 7 bases and 6 bases, with 13 bases remaining between them. The CDR3 is made up of 13 amino acids. Germline V gene sequence: CDR1 MNHNS, CDR2 SASEGT.

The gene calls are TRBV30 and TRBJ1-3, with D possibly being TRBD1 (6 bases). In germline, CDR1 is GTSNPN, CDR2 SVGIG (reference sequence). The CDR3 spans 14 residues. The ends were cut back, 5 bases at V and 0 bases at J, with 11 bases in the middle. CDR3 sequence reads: CAWGRGNSGNTIYF. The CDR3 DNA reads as TGTGCCTGGGGAAGGGGGAACTCTGGAAACACCATATATTTT.

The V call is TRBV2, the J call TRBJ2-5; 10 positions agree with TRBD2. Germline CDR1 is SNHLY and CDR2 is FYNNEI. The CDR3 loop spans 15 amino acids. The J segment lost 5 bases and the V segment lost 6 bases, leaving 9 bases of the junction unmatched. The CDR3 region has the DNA TGTGCCAGCAGGGAAATAGCGGGGGGCGGCGAGACCCAGTACTTC. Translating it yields CASREIAGGGETQYF.

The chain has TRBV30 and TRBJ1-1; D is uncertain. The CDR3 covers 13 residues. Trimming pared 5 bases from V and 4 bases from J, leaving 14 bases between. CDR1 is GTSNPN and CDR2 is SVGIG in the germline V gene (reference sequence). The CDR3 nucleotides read TGTGCCTGGCGATGTGCAATCTGCACTGAAGCTTTCTTT. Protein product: CAWRCAICTEAFF.